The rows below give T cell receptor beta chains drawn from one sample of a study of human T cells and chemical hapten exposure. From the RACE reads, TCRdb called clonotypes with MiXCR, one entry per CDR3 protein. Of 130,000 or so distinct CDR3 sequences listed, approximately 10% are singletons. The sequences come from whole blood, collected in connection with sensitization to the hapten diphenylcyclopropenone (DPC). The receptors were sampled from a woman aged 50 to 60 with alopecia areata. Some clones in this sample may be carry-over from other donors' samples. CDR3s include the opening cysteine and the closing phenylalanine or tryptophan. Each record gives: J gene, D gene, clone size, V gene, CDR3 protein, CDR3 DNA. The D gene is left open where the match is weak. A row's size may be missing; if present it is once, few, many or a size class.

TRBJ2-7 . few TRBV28 CASSSPYEQYF TGTGCCAGCAGTTCCCCCTACGAGCAGTACTTC
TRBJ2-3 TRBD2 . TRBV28 CASIILAERADTQYF TGTGCCAGCATCATACTAGCGGAACGCGCAGATACGCAGTATTTT
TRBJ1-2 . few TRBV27 CASSPTGGGYGYTF TGTGCCAGCAGTCCCACCGGGGGCGGCTATGGCTACACCTTC
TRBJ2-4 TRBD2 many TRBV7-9 CASSSSGRNIQYF TGTGCCAGCAGTTCGAGCGGGAGAAACATTCAGTACTTC
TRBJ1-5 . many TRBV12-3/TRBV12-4 CASSFAGSNQPQHF TGTGCCAGCAGTTTTGCGGGTAGCAATCAGCCCCAGCATTTT
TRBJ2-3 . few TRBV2 CASSGLGTDTQYF TGTGCCAGCAGTGGGCTGGGAACAGATACGCAGTATTTT
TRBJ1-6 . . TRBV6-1 CASSKISSPLHF TGTGCCAGCAGTAAAATTAGTTCACCCCTCCACTTT
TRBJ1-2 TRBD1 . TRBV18 CASSPQPGGDYGYTF TGTGCCAGCTCACCACAGCCAGGGGGAGATTATGGCTACACCTTC
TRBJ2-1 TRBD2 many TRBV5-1 CASSLSSGAGNEQFF TGCGCCAGCAGCTTGTCTAGCGGGGCGGGGAATGAGCAGTTCTTC
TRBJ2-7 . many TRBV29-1 CSVVGRGDPYEQYF TGCAGCGTTGTGGGAAGGGGGGACCCCTACGAGCAGTACTTC
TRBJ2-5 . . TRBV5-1 CASSLLGDYQETQYF TGCGCCAGCAGCCTTCTCGGCGACTATCAAGAGACCCAGTACTTC
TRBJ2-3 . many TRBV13 CASSLGQQDTQYF TGTGCCAGCAGCTTAGGGCAGCAAGATACGCAGTATTTT
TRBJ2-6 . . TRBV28 CASSGPPGSSGANVLTF TGTGCCAGCAGTGGTCCTCCAGGGAGCTCTGGGGCCAACGTCCTGACTTTC
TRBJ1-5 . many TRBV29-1 CSVVVPGGDQPQHF TGCAGCGTTGTGGTACCGGGGGGCGATCAGCCCCAGCATTTT
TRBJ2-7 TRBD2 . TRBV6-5 CASTRSGRGEQYF TGTGCCAGCACACGAAGCGGGAGAGGCGAGCAGTACTTC
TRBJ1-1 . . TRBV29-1 CSVVQGRRTEAFF TGCAGCGTTGTACAGGGTAGGCGTACTGAAGCTTTCTTT
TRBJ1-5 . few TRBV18 CASSPGGGHQPQHF TGTGCCAGCTCACCAGGGGGGGGGCATCAGCCCCAGCATTTT
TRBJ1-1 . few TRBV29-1 CSVTTGIAEAFF TGCAGCGTTACTACAGGGATCGCTGAAGCTTTCTTT
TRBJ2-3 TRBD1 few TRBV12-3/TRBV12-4 CASSRGQGNADTQYF TGTGCCAGCAGCCGGGGACAGGGGAACGCAGATACGCAGTATTTT
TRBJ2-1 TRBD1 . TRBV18 CASSPPLEGAGNEQFF TGTGCCAGCTCACCACCGCTCGAGGGGGCGGGTAATGAGCAGTTCTTC
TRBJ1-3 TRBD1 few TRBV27 CASKTGAGNTIYF TGTGCTTCCAAAACAGGGGCTGGAAACACCATATATTTT
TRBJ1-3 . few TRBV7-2 CASSLRLSGLSGNTIYF TGTGCCAGCAGCTTAAGATTGTCCGGACTCTCTGGAAACACCATATATTTT
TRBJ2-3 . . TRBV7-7 CASSPGDADTQYF TGTGCCAGCAGCCCAGGGGATGCAGATACGCAGTATTTT
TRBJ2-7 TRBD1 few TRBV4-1 CASSQSGGEGQEQYF TGCGCCAGCAGCCAATCAGGGGGAGAGGGTCAGGAGCAGTACTTC
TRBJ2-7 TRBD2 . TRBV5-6 CASRFSGSQLSYEQYF TGTGCCAGCAGGTTTAGCGGGTCCCAGCTCTCCTACGAGCAGTACTTC
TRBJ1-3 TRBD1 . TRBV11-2 CASRPTGGRGNTIYF TGTGCCAGCAGACCTACAGGGGGCAGAGGAAACACCATATATTTT
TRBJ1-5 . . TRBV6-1 CASTPGAGRNQPQHF TGTGCCAGCACCCCTGGGGCTGGGAGGAATCAGCCCCAGCATTTT
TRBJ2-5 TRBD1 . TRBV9 CASSVGQGHTAQYF TGTGCCAGCAGCGTAGGACAGGGGCATACGGCCCAGTACTTC
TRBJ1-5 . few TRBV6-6 CASTSLGSNQPQHF TGTGCCAGCACCTCACTCGGAAGCAATCAGCCCCAGCATTTT
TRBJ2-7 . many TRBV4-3 CASSQELGQSYEQYF TGCGCCAGCAGCCAAGAACTTGGCCAGAGCTACGAGCAGTACTTC
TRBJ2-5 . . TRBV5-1 CASSLAVSQETQYF TGCGCCAGCAGCTTGGCCGTCAGCCAAGAGACCCAGTACTTC
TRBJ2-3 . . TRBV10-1 CASSETEEGADTDTQYF TGCGCCAGCAGTGAGACTGAGGAGGGAGCGGACACAGATACGCAGTATTTT
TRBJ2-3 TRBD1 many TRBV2 CASSPRTGTGGTDTQYF TGTGCCAGCAGTCCCAGAACGGGGACAGGGGGCACAGATACGCAGTATTTT
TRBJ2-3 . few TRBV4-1 CASSSYPYQEDTQYF TGCGCCAGCAGCAGCTACCCCTACCAAGAGGATACGCAGTATTTT
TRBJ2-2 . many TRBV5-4 CASGDKRAGNTGELFF TGTGCCAGCGGAGACAAACGGGCAGGGAACACCGGGGAGCTGTTTTTT
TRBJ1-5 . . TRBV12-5 CASAGDGTNQPQHF TGTGCTAGTGCAGGGGACGGTACAAATCAGCCCCAGCATTTT
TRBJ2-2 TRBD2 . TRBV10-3 CAISAETSGTTGELFF TGTGCCATCAGTGCAGAGACTAGCGGGACAACCGGGGAGCTGTTTTTT